The clone carrying this T cell receptor beta chain came up many times. Its specificity is not known. This entry is derived from a study of early T cells in non-severe SARS-CoV-2 infection. On the study more broadly: Whole-blood bulk RNA, unsorted, was sequenced, and chains were unpaired. Findings and limits, study-wide: CD4 and private specificities were missed by VDJdb matching, which favored anti-spike CD8 responses.

Germline V gene lookup returns CDR1 SEHNR and CDR2 FQNEAQ (reference sequence). V shed 3 bases and J shed 4 bases, with 14 bases lying between them. The CDR3 runs to 15 residues. Each single cDNA molecule received a unique molecular identifier. One entry per CDR3 protein results from TCRdb running MiXCR on the 5' RACE reads. The data show some 25,000 distinct CDR3 sequences, approximately 6% seen once. The chain recombines TRBV7-9 with TRBJ2-3, with D tentatively TRBD1 (5 bases). The specimen sequenced was whole blood. The clonotype comes from an adult who was a healthcare worker with PCR-confirmed SARS-CoV-2 infection or an uninfected control (not recorded which). In nucleotides, the CDR3 is TGTGCCAGCAGCTTTCAGGGCCAGGCCGCAGATACGCAGTATTTT. It specifies CASSFQGQAADTQYF.